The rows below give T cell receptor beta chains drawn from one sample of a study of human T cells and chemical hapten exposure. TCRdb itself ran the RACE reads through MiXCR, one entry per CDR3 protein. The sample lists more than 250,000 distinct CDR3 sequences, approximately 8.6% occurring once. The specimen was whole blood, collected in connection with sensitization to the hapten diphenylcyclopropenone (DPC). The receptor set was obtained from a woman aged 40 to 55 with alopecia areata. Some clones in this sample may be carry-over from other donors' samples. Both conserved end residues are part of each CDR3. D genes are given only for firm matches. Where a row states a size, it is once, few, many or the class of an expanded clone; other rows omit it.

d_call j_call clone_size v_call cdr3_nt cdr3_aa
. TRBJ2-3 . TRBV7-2 TGTGCCAGCAGCTTAAATAGGCCAGATACGCAGTATTTT CASSLNRPDTQYF
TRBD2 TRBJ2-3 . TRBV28 TGTGCCAGCAGCCCCGGGACTAGCGGCCCCTGGGGGTATTTT CASSPGTSGPWGYF
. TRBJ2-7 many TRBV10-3 TGTGCCATCAGTGATCCTATAGTAAGGTCCCTCTACGAGCAGTACTTC CAISDPIVRSLYEQYF
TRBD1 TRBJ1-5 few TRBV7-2 TGTGCCAGCAGTCTCCAGACTGGGACAGGTCAGCCCCAGCATTTT CASSLQTGTGQPQHF
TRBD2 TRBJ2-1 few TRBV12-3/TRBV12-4 TGTGCCAGCAGTTTATTGGAGGGACTAGCGGGACGGTACAATGAGCAGTTCTTC CASSLLEGLAGRYNEQFF
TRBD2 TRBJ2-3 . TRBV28 TGTGCCAGCAGTCCCACTAGCGGGAGTTGGGTAGATACGCAGTATTTT CASSPTSGSWVDTQYF
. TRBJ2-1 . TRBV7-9 TGTGCCAGCAGCTTTTCGATTTCCTACAATGAGCAGTTCTTC CASSFSISYNEQFF
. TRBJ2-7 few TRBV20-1 TGCAGTGCTCCACCCACCACCTACGAGCAGTACTTC CSAPPTTYEQYF
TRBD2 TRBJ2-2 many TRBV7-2 TGTGCCAGCAGCTTAAGCGGGGCGAACACCGGGGAGCTGTTTTTT CASSLSGANTGELFF
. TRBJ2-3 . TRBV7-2 TGTGCCAGCAGCTTAAGCCTAGGGCCCCGAACAGATACGCAGTATTTT CASSLSLGPRTDTQYF
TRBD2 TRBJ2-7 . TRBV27 TGTGCCAGCAGACGGACTAGCGGGAGGGTCTACGAGCAGTACTTC CASRRTSGRVYEQYF
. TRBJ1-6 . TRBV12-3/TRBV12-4 TGTGCCAGCAGTCCGACGGGGCCGAATAATTCACCCCTCCACTTT CASSPTGPNNSPLHF
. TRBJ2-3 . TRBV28 TGTGCCACCCACCTACAGGGCACAGATACGCAGTATTTT CATHLQGTDTQYF
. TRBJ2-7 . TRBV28 TGTGCCACCGACAGAAACTACGAGCAGTACTTC CATDRNYEQYF
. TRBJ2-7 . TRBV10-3 TGTGCCATCAGTGAGTCGAACAGGGGGGGGTCCTACGAGCAGTACTTC CAISESNRGGSYEQYF
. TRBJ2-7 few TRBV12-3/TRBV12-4 TGTGCCAGCAGTTTCACAGGGAGCGGCGAGCAGTACTTC CASSFTGSGEQYF
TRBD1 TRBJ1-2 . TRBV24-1 TGTGCCACCAGTGATGAGGGACAGCACTATGGCTACACCTTC CATSDEGQHYGYTF
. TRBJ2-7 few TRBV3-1 TGTGCCAGCAGCCAGGGGCGAAGCTCGGGGGACGAGCAGTACTTC CASSQGRSSGDEQYF
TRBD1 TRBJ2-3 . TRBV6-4 TGTGCCAGCAGTGCCGGGACAGGGGGCTTCGATACGCAGTATTTT CASSAGTGGFDTQYF
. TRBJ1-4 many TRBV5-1 TGCGCCAGCAGCTTTGGAGGATTTGCAACTAATGAAAAACTGTTTTTT CASSFGGFATNEKLFF
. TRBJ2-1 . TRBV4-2 TGTGCCAGCAGCCACGGAAGGGACAATGAGCAGTTCTTC CASSHGRDNEQFF
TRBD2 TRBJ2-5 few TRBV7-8 TGTGCCAGCAGCTTAGGCCGGACTAGATTCTCTCAAGAGACCCAGTACTTC CASSLGRTRFSQETQYF
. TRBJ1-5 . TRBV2 TGTGCCAGCAAATCCCGGACGGATAGCAATCAGCCCCAGCATTTT CASKSRTDSNQPQHF
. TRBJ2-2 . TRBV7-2 TGTGCCTCTGCGAGGGGAACCCTCCTCACCGGGGAGCTGTTTTTT CASARGTLLTGELFF
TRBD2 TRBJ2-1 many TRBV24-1 TGTGCCACCAGTGATGTTAGCGGGTACAATGAGCAGTTCTTC CATSDVSGYNEQFF
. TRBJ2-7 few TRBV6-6 TGTGCCAGCAACCAAGCGCCACGGACCGAGCAGTACTTC CASNQAPRTEQYF
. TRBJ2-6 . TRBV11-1 TGTGCCAGCAGCCAAAACCTCGCAGGGGCCAACGTCCTGACTTTC CASSQNLAGANVLTF
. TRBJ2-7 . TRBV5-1 TGCGCCAGCAGCACGTCCGGGCCCCGGGCCTCGGACGAGCAGTACTTC CASSTSGPRASDEQYF
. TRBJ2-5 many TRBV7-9 TGTGCCAGCAGCCCTGAGTCAGAGACCCAGTACTTC CASSPESETQYF
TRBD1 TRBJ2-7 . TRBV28 TGTGCCAGCAGTTCCCTACCGGGACAGGGCTCCTACGAGCAGTACTTC CASSSLPGQGSYEQYF
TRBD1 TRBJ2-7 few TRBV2 TGTGCCAGCAATCCGCCGGGACAGGGGTTACGAGGCCAGTACTTC CASNPPGQGLRGQYF